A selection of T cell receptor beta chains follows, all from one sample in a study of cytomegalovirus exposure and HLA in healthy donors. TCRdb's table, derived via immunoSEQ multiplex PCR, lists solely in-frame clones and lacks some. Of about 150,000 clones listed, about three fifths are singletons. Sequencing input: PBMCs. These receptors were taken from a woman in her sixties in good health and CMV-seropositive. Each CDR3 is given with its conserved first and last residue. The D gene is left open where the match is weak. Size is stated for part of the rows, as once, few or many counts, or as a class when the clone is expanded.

DNA: TGTGCCAGCAGCCAAGATCGAAGCGGGATACGGTACGAGCAGTACTTC
CDR3: CASSQDRSGIRYEQYF
J: TRBJ2-7
size: few
D: TRBD2
V: TRBV4-2

DNA: TGTGCCAGCAGTGATAGACAGGGCCATCAAGAGACCCAGTACTTC
CDR3: CASSDRQGHQETQYF
J: TRBJ2-5
size: NA
D: TRBD1
V: TRBV5-4

DNA: TGCGCCAGCGGGGACAGTGGATACGAGCAGTACTTC
CDR3: CASGDSGYEQYF
J: TRBJ2-7
size: once
D: TRBD1
V: TRBV5-1

DNA: TGTGCCAGCAGCTCCTCTCGGAACACTGAAGCTTTCTTT
CDR3: CASSSSRNTEAFF
J: TRBJ1-1
size: NA
D: NA
V: TRBV21-1

DNA: TGTGCCAGCAGCGAAGGACAGGGGGCATTAGGTGGAAACACCATATATTTT
CDR3: CASSEGQGALGGNTIYF
J: TRBJ1-3
size: NA
D: TRBD1
V: TRBV13

DNA: TGCGCCAGCAGCCCACAGGGGGCCATTTTTAGAGGCTACACCTTC
CDR3: CASSPQGAIFRGYTF
J: TRBJ1-2
size: NA
D: TRBD1
V: TRBV5-1

DNA: TGTGCCAGCAGTTACGCAGACGAGCAGTACTTC
CDR3: CASSYADEQYF
J: TRBJ2-7
size: NA
D: NA
V: TRBV6-6

DNA: TGTGCCAGCCGTGAAGAGACAGGAACAGATACGCAGTATTTT
CDR3: CASREETGTDTQYF
J: TRBJ2-3
size: NA
D: NA
V: TRBV6-5

DNA: TGTGCCAGCAGAAGACAGGGGGTAAGCTACGAGCAGTACTTC
CDR3: CASRRQGVSYEQYF
J: TRBJ2-7
size: few
D: TRBD1
V: TRBV28

DNA: TGTGCCAGCGGGAGTAGCTCTGGAAACACCATATATTTT
CDR3: CASGSSSGNTIYF
J: TRBJ1-3
size: NA
D: NA
V: TRBV9

DNA: TGTGCCAGCAGCCCTAGCGGGAGGGACTCCTACGAGCAGTACTTC
CDR3: CASSPSGRDSYEQYF
J: TRBJ2-7
size: NA
D: TRBD2
V: TRBV28

DNA: TGTGCCAGCAGCGACCACAGGTATCCCACCGGGGAGCTGTTTTTT
CDR3: CASSDHRYPTGELFF
J: TRBJ2-2
size: few
D: NA
V: TRBV9

DNA: TGTGCCAGCAGTTCGGTTACTAGTCAGTCCTACGAGCAGTACTTC
CDR3: CASSSVTSQSYEQYF
J: TRBJ2-7
size: NA
D: NA
V: TRBV28

DNA: TGTGCCAGCAGCTCAAGTGGGGGGGACACTGAAGCTTTCTTT
CDR3: CASSSSGGDTEAFF
J: TRBJ1-1
size: few
D: NA
V: TRBV11-3

DNA: TGTGCCAGCAGTCAAGGACAGGGCAACTATGGCTACACCTTC
CDR3: CASSQGQGNYGYTF
J: TRBJ1-2
size: NA
D: TRBD1
V: TRBV28

DNA: TGTGCCAGCAGCGTAGGGACTAGCGGGAGGGCCGGTCTGTATTTT
CDR3: CASSVGTSGRAGLYF
J: TRBJ2-3
size: NA
D: TRBD2
V: TRBV9

DNA: TGTGCCAGCAGGTGGGACAGGGGGGGGAATGAGCAGTTCTTC
CDR3: CASRWDRGGNEQFF
J: TRBJ2-1
size: few
D: TRBD1
V: TRBV11-1

DNA: TGTGCCAGCAGCTTACTAGCGGGATACGAGCAGTACTTC
CDR3: CASSLLAGYEQYF
J: TRBJ2-7
size: few
D: TRBD2
V: TRBV7-2

DNA: TGTGCCAGCAACCCCCTCGGACAGAGCTCCTACGAGCAGTACTTC
CDR3: CASNPLGQSSYEQYF
J: TRBJ2-7
size: NA
D: NA
V: TRBV7-2

DNA: TGTGCCAGCAGCTCTTCCGACAGACCCTACGAGCAGTACTTC
CDR3: CASSSSDRPYEQYF
J: TRBJ2-7
size: NA
D: NA
V: TRBV27

DNA: TGTGCCTGGAGCCGGGGCAGGGGGCAGGACGAGCAGTACTTC
CDR3: CAWSRGRGQDEQYF
J: TRBJ2-7
size: NA
D: TRBD1
V: TRBV30

DNA: TGTGCCAGCAGCCCGGGCGGGGACGGGGTTTACTACGAGCAGTACTTC
CDR3: CASSPGGDGVYYEQYF
J: TRBJ2-7
size: NA
D: NA
V: TRBV7-9

DNA: TGTGCCTGGAGAGCGGACAGAAACACCGGGGAGCTGTTTTTT
CDR3: CAWRADRNTGELFF
J: TRBJ2-2
size: once
D: NA
V: TRBV30

DNA: TGTGCCAGCAGCCCGGGACTGAACCCTTACGAGCAGTACTTC
CDR3: CASSPGLNPYEQYF
J: TRBJ2-7
size: NA
D: NA
V: TRBV7-9

DNA: TGTGCCAGCAGCCCCCGGAGGGGGGGCACTGAAGCTTTCTTT
CDR3: CASSPRRGGTEAFF
J: TRBJ1-1
size: NA
D: NA
V: TRBV7-9

DNA: TGTGCCAGCAGTTTAGTGAGACCGTCGGGAAACACCGTATATTTT
CDR3: CASSLVRPSGNTVYF
J: TRBJ1-3
size: NA
D: NA
V: TRBV28

DNA: TGTGCCAGCAGCCCGCTTAGCACTAATGAAAAACTGTTTTTT
CDR3: CASSPLSTNEKLFF
J: TRBJ1-4
size: few
D: NA
V: TRBV27

DNA: TGTGCCTGGAGTTACGGTGGTGTAGAGGGACTTGGCTACACCTTC
CDR3: CAWSYGGVEGLGYTF
J: TRBJ1-2
size: few
D: NA
V: TRBV30

DNA: TGTGCCAGCAGTACACAGGGGACCAATCAGCCCCAGCATTTT
CDR3: CASSTQGTNQPQHF
J: TRBJ1-5
size: NA
D: TRBD1
V: TRBV6-5

DNA: TGTGCCAGCAGCTCCGCGGGAGCCGTCCACGAGCAGTACTTC
CDR3: CASSSAGAVHEQYF
J: TRBJ2-7
size: NA
D: TRBD2
V: TRBV7-2

DNA: TGTGCCACCTTCCCCACGGGACAGGGCCCGAGGGATGGCTACACCTTC
CDR3: CATFPTGQGPRDGYTF
J: TRBJ1-2
size: NA
D: TRBD1
V: TRBV10-3

DNA: TGTGCCAGCAGCTTGGGGCGGGAGACCGAGCAGTACTTC
CDR3: CASSLGRETEQYF
J: TRBJ2-7
size: NA
D: TRBD2
V: TRBV7-3

DNA: TGTGCCAGCAGCTTACCGGGATTCGGGAATGAGCAGTTCTTC
CDR3: CASSLPGFGNEQFF
J: TRBJ2-1
size: NA
D: NA
V: TRBV7-6

DNA: TGTGCCAGCAGTTTGGATCTAGCGGGAGGGCCGGATTCCTACAATGAGCAGTTCTTC
CDR3: CASSLDLAGGPDSYNEQFF
J: TRBJ2-1
size: NA
D: TRBD2
V: TRBV28

DNA: TGCGCCAGCAGCTCCGGGACAGGGAATGTTGGCACTGAAGCTTTCTTT
CDR3: CASSSGTGNVGTEAFF
J: TRBJ1-1
size: NA
D: TRBD1
V: TRBV5-1

DNA: TGTGCCAGCAGCTTGTCCCTGACAGGCGCGACCTCCTACGAGCAGTACTTC
CDR3: CASSLSLTGATSYEQYF
J: TRBJ2-7
size: few
D: NA
V: TRBV5-6

DNA: TGTGCCAGCAGCCTGGGACAGGGAGCAACTAATGAAAAACTGTTTTTT
CDR3: CASSLGQGATNEKLFF
J: TRBJ1-4
size: NA
D: TRBD1
V: TRBV7-9

DNA: TGTGCCAGCTCACCATCGGAGGGCTGGGGCTACACCTTC
CDR3: CASSPSEGWGYTF
J: TRBJ1-2
size: few
D: NA
V: TRBV18

DNA: TGTGCCAGCAGTTCCCCCGGCGGGAGGACTATCTACGAGCAGTACTTC
CDR3: CASSSPGGRTIYEQYF
J: TRBJ2-7
size: few
D: TRBD2
V: TRBV28

DNA: TGTGCCTGGGCCCGGCGGGGGAGGAATCAGCCCCAGCATTTT
CDR3: CAWARRGRNQPQHF
J: TRBJ1-5
size: NA
D: NA
V: TRBV30